This T cell receptor (beta chain) appears in the sequencing data of a study of vaccination effects on CD4 cells after COVID-19. Sequencing followed a ViraFEST assay step that expanded antigen-specific CD4+ T cells with viral peptide pools. Cultured cells yielded isolated CD4+ T cells after roughly 11 days. Infection with SARS-CoV-2 occurred in the person between March and December 2020, and PCR confirmed it. The authors replaced half the medium with IL-2 medium on days 3 and 7. The protocol was immunoSEQ multiplex PCR, while the TCRdb copy is restricted to in-frame clones and leaves out a portion. The sample contains 20,000 to 30,000 clones, 77% of which appear only once. V trimming: 8 bases; J trimming: 8 bases; junction bases outside the gene matches: 15. The CDR3 loop spans 15 amino acids. Germline CDR1 PRHDT, CDR2 FYEKMQ (reference sequence). This clone was picked up one time. Its target is not known.

This chain links TRBV13 with TRBJ2-1, with TRBD1 matching 7 bases. The sample here was CD4+ T cells from PBMCs cultured with HCoV-NL63 spike peptides, taken before COVID-19 vaccination. This clonotype originated in a human donor who had a prior SARS-CoV-2 infection. DNA for the CDR3: TGTGCCAGCGGAGGAAGGACAGGACCTCCCGATGAGCAGTTCTTC. Protein: CASGGRTGPPDEQFF.